This entry describes one T cell receptor beta chain. Method: immunoSEQ multiplex PCR; TCRdb's copy keeps in-frame clones and lacks some. The table lists about 130,000 clones, roughly 89% of them singletons. This sample is drawn from a study of cytomegalovirus exposure and HLA in healthy donors. This TCR was sampled from a woman aged 18-35 years in good health and CMV-seropositive. The sequencing input was PBMCs.

The CDR3 region has the DNA TGTGCCAGCAGCTCAGGACAGACCACCTACTCTGGAAACACCATATATTTT. It encodes CASSSGQTTYSGNTIYF. The chain employs TRBV28 and TRBJ1-3, with a tentative D call TRBD1 (6 bases). V lost 6 bases to trimming and J lost 0 bases, with 18 bases between them. The CDR3 extends over 17 amino acids. The germline V gene encodes CDR1 MDHEN and CDR2 SYDVKM. Complete variable domain (other parts from reference TRBV28 and TRBJ1-3): DVKVTQSSRYLVKRTGEKVFLECVQDMDHENMFWYRQDPGLGLRLIYFSYDVKMKEKGDIPEGYSVSREKKERFSLILESASTNQTSMYLCASSSGQTTYSGNTIYFGEGSWLTVV.